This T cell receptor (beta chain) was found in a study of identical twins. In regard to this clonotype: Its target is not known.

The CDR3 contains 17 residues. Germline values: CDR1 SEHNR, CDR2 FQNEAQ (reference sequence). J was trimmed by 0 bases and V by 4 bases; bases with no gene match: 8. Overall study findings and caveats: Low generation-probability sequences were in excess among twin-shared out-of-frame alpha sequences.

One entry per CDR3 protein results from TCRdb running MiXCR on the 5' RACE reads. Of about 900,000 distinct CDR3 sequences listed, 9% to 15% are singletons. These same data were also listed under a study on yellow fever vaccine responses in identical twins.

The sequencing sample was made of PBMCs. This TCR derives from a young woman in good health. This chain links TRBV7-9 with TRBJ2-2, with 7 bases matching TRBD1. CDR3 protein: CASSSQTGAANTGELFF. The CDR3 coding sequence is TGTGCCAGCAGCTCCCAAACAGGGGCGGCGAACACCGGGGAGCTGTTTTTT.